This TCR beta chain was sequenced in a study of blood T cell repertoires in COVID-19. Across the whole study: The United States, Italy and Spain provided the acute and convalescent COVID-19 samples. From T cells, B-cell-depleted T cells, or PBMCs came the material, which was cDNA or gDNA.

Germline V gene lookup returns CDR1 SGHKS and CDR2 YYEKEE (reference sequence). The CDR3 spans 13 residues. J was trimmed by 8 bases and V by 2 bases; bases with no gene match: 2. Per the authors' pipeline: It was from reference gene primer amplification that nucleated cell counts were estimated. Repertoires were generated with immunoSEQ multiplex PCR, while TCRdb's copy carries only in-frame clones and drops some. From that table come the V and J calls and clone size; the DNA was used to work out D and trimming. The sample has about 52,000 clones; 82% are singletons. The clonotype comes from a man aged 80 or over with COVID-19, enrolled during active disease. This chain uses TRBV5-5 with TRBJ1-4, with 8 bases aligning to TRBD1. The material sequenced was peripheral blood. The CDR3 DNA is TGTGCCAGCAGCTTACAGGGGGAAGAAAAACTGTTTTTT. The encoded protein is CASSLQGEEKLFF. The variable domain in full, completed from reference TRBV5-5 and TRBJ1-4, reads DAGVTQSPTHLIKTRGQQVTLRCSPISGHKSVSWYQQVLGQGPQFIFQYYEKEERGRGNFPDRFSARQFPNYSSELNVNALLLGDSALYLCASSLQGEEKLFFGSGTQLSVL.